This T cell receptor (beta chain) comes out of a study of immune evolution from preneoplasia to lung adenocarcinoma (dated by TCRdb to the early 2020s). About the investigation overall: The study combined immune gene expression, TCR sequencing and multiplex immunofluorescence to profile immune contexture across lung adenocarcinoma precursors and invasive adenocarcinoma. Resected precursor lesions (AAH, AIS, MIA) and invasive adenocarcinomas were compared against paired morphologically normal lung tissue. Sample size was determined by specimen availability and not by a prior power calculation. The immune data were integrated with whole exome sequencing and methylation data obtained from the same cohort of nodules. A total of under 60 patients with pulmonary nodules who underwent surgical resection were included in the overall cohort. TCR sequencing data were obtained from 55 or so patients. It was reported in the study that 100 or so samples were used for TCR sequencing. POLYSOLVER was used to infer class I HLA alleles from exome data, and LOHHLA was used to detect allele-specific HLA loss.

The immunoSEQ hsTCRbeta Kit was used to sequence TCR beta CDR3 regions from DNA. From the authors' description of their analysis: TCR sequencing data were analysed with the ImmunoSEQ Analyzer. T cell clonality was defined as 1 minus Pielou's evenness, as computed on productive rearrangements. To measure T cell diversity, the inverse Simpson index was applied to productive templates. T cell density was expressed as TCR beta template counts normalized to usable DNA, with usable DNA estimated by amplifying and sequencing housekeeping genes. Two-sided Kruskal-Wallis tests were used to compare TCR metrics across histologic stages. Sourced from immuneACCESS, this table was stored by TCRdb with only in-frame sequences that have V and J called. A share of the clones is absent; for the studies checked, an unresolved V gene accounts for under half, and the remainder has no known explanation. V, J and clone size reflect that table, while D and trimming were determined from the DNA. In this sample the table shows several thousand clones, 75% to 85% of which occur a single time. About a fifth of the sample is taken by the ten largest.

Turning to this clone: The antigen it binds to is not known. One base away there is no much larger clone; base qualities are not given.

Between the mid-2010s and the late 2010s, the patients underwent resection in either Japan or China. The histologic diagnosis of each case was independently confirmed on H&E slides by two lung cancer pathologists. The AllPrep DNA/RNA FFPE Kit was used to isolate DNA from FFPE tissue. On the study overall, not on this receptor specifically: The findings were based on association rather than direct causation, and larger cohorts with long-term follow-up and longitudinal biopsies were deemed needed. Because all patients were from Japan and China, applicability to Western populations was uncertain. The highest top T cell clone frequencies were observed in normal lung, and a progressive decrease in top T cell clone frequencies appeared to occur from AAH through AIS, MIA and invasive adenocarcinoma. Clonality was highest in normal lung, while later-stage lesions appeared to have lower clonality but higher T cell density and diversity.

At the junction V is shortened by 4 bases and J by 4 bases; bases outside the gene matches: 10. Including the terminal cysteine and phenylalanine, the CDR3 comprises 16 residues. Only the CDR3 DNA is retained, 48 bases long and in frame from the first base. CDR1 and CDR2, looked up from the germline V gene, are MNHEY and SVGAGI. The origin of this receptor is a person aged 60-79 years with lung adenocarcinoma. The sequence joins TRBV6-5 to TRBJ2-3, and 8 bases in between align with TRBD2. Source material: FFPE adjacent normal lung tissue. Read as DNA, the sequence is TGTGCCAGCAGTTCCCAGGGACTAGTTCAAGCAGATACGCAGTATTTT. This translates into CASSSQGLVQADTQYF.